These 15 T cell receptor beta chains originate from one sample sequenced in a study of T cell responses to AZD1222 COVID-19 vaccine. TCRdb's copy holds only in-frame clones and misses some; the assay was immunoSEQ multiplex PCR. The sample lists 120,000 or so clones; approximately 90% were seen once. The sequenced sample was peripheral blood, obtained on day 0 of AZD1222 vaccination. Every receptor here comes from an adult in good health.

This clone is classed as large. The chain employs TRBV6-5 and TRBJ2-7; 12 nucleotides match TRBD1. V lost 7 bases, J lost 4 bases, and 5 bases stayed unmatched. This CDR3 region has 14 residues. From germline, CDR1 is MNHEY and CDR2 SVGAGI. The CDR3 protein is CASNRDRGRYEQYF. CDR3 bases: TGTGCCAGCAACCGGGACAGGGGGCGATACGAGCAGTACTTC.

The V and J genes are TRBV27 and TRBJ2-5, with D possibly TRBD1 on 5 matching bases. Germline V gene sequence: CDR1 MNHEY, CDR2 SMNVEV (reference sequence). V was pared by 4 bases and J by 5 bases, with 14 bases between. The CDR3 is 14 residues long. CDR3 DNA: TGTGCCAGCAGTTCGAACCAGGGTCCCGAGACCCAGTACTTC. Residues: CASSSNQGPETQYF.

The chain recombines TRBV19 with TRBJ1-2; the match to TRBD1 covers 7 bases. The V segment lost 0 bases and the J segment 4 bases; nucleotides outside the gene matches: 2. Germline loops: CDR1 LNHDA, CDR2 SQIVND (reference sequence). The CDR3 covers 14 residues. The CDR3 reads CASSIERTGYGYTF. The CDR3 coding sequence is TGTGCCAGTAGTATAGAACGGACAGGCTATGGCTACACCTTC.

The J gene is TRBJ2-2, the V gene TRBV18, with TRBD1 identical over 8 bases. The J segment lost 5 bases and the V segment lost 4 bases, leaving 6 bases of the junction unmatched. Germline CDR1 and CDR2: KGHSH and LQKENI. The CDR3 runs to 15 residues. The CDR3 coding sequence is TGTGCCAGCTCACGAGCAGACAGGGGTACCGGGGAGCTGTTTTTT. It yields the protein CASSRADRGTGELFF.

V and J are TRBV9 and TRBJ1-1; D is perhaps TRBD1 (6 bases). The CDR3 runs to 13 residues. The germline V gene has CDR1 SGDLS and CDR2 YYNGEE. The V and J ends lost 0 bases and 4 bases respectively, with 7 bases between them. The chain's CDR3 is CASSVEGGTEAFF. CDR3 DNA: TGTGCCAGCAGCGTAGAGGGGGGCACTGAAGCTTTCTTT.

The genes are TRBV27 and TRBJ2-1; D uncertain. V was trimmed by 3 bases and J by 0 bases, leaving 9 bases between them. CDR3 size: 15 residues. Germline V gene lookup returns CDR1 MNHEY and CDR2 SMNVEV (reference sequence). As DNA, the CDR3 is TGTGCCAGCAGTTTGACGGTGAGCTCCTACAATGAGCAGTTCTTC. Translation: CASSLTVSSYNEQFF.

This rearrangement joins TRBV9 to TRBJ2-7; 7 bases line up with TRBD2. Trimming removed 0 bases from V and 1 base from J; junction bases left unmatched: 7. The CDR3 has 16 residues. CDR1 is SGDLS, CDR2 YYNGEE, per germline. CDR3 DNA sequence: TGTGCCAGCAGCGTAGGAGGCCCTAGCGGATCCTACGAGCAGTACTTC. This sequence encodes CASSVGGPSGSYEQYF.

The chain employs TRBV19 and TRBJ1-1, with D uncertain. The CDR3 length is 13 residues. Trimming removed 5 bases from V and 5 bases from J, with 12 bases in between. Germline CDR1 LNHDA, CDR2 SQIVND (reference sequence). The DNA for the CDR3 is TGTGCCAGTAGTGCCATGACGCGAACTGAAGCTTTCTTT. Protein sequence: CASSAMTRTEAFF. Using reference TRBV19 and TRBJ1-1 for the parts outside the CDR3, the full variable domain is DGGITQSPKYLFRKEGQNVTLSCEQNLNHDAMYWYRQDPGQGLRLIYYSQIVNDFQKGDIAEGYSVSREKKESFPLTVTSAQKNPTAFYLCASSAMTRTEAFFGQGTRLTVV.

The count of this clone is one. This chain links TRBV19 with TRBJ1-5; D unresolved. Germline V gene data show CDR1 as LNHDA and CDR2 as SQIVND (reference sequence). Trimming pared 6 bases from V and 0 bases from J, leaving 12 bases between. The CDR3 consists of 15 residues. The CDR3 loop is CASRPTENSNQPQHF. CDR3 bases: TGTGCCAGTAGGCCCACAGAAAATAGCAATCAGCCCCAGCATTTT.

V is TRBV19 and J is TRBJ1-3; no reliable D call. Germline CDR1 is LNHDA and CDR2 is SQIVND (reference sequence). The CDR3 loop spans 12 amino acids. V was cut by 8 bases and J by 5 bases, with 10 bases left in between. The CDR3 loop reads CASQLGRNTIYF. The DNA for the CDR3 is TGTGCCAGTCAGTTGGGGAGAAACACCATATATTTT.

V usage is TRBV4-1 and J usage is TRBJ2-7, with 10 nucleotides matching TRBD1. V was pared by 6 bases and J by 2 bases, with 1 base of the junction left unmatched. CDR1 and CDR2 (germline): MGHRA, YSYEKL. This CDR3 spans 13 amino acids. The DNA of the CDR3 is TGCGCCAGCAGAGGACAGGGGGCCTACGAGCAGTACTTC. This encodes CASRGQGAYEQYF.

This clone was seen just once. V usage is TRBV2 and J usage is TRBJ1-1; 7 bases are shared with TRBD1. From germline, CDR1 is SNHLY and CDR2 FYNNEI. The CDR3 consists of 14 residues. Trimming removed 6 bases from V and 4 bases from J; junction bases left unmatched: 8. In DNA, the CDR3 is TGTGCCAGCAGCGATTACAGGGGTATCACTGAAGCTTTCTTT. This translates into CASSDYRGITEAFF.

The rearrangement joins TRBV9 to TRBJ1-4, with a tentative D call TRBD1 (5 bases). CDR3 size: 14 residues. Germline values: CDR1 SGDLS, CDR2 YYNGEE. Trimming stripped 0 bases from V and 3 bases from J, with 6 bases between. The CDR3 is CASSVAGPNEKLFF. In nucleotides, the CDR3 is TGTGCCAGCAGCGTAGCAGGGCCTAATGAAAAACTGTTTTTT. Combining the CDR3 with reference TRBV9 and TRBJ1-4 gives the whole variable domain DSGVTQTPKHLITATGQRVTLRCSPRSGDLSVYWYQQSLDQGLQFLIQYYNGEERAKGNILERFSAQQFPDLHSELNLSSLELGDSALYFCASSVAGPNEKLFFGSGTQLSVL.

The chain links TRBV5-4 to TRBJ1-3, with 8 bases identical to TRBD1. This CDR3 spans 17 amino acids. V lost 0 bases and J lost 4; bases outside the gene matches: 9. The germline V gene has CDR1 SGHNT and CDR2 YYREEE (reference sequence). For the CDR3, the DNA is TGTGCCAGCAGCTTGGCCGGACAGGGCACGATGGGAAACACCATATATTTT. Its translation: CASSLAGQGTMGNTIYF.

The CDR3 DNA follows: TGTGCCAGCAGAACCGGGACAGCTTACGAGCAGTACTTC. It specifies CASRTGTAYEQYF. This chain connects TRBV28 to TRBJ2-7; 7 positions match TRBD1. V lost 6 bases and J lost 4; bases outside the gene matches: 6. CDR3 length: 13 residues. Germline CDR1 is MDHEN and CDR2 is SYDVKM.